These 20 T cell receptor beta chains were sequenced from one sample in a study of beta chain features in type 1 diabetes. Broader study findings: For Type 1 diabetes patients, all four CD4+ subsets carried TCRB CDR3s that were moderately but significantly shorter.

These TCRs are of unknown antigen specificity. Expressed TCRB transcripts got sequenced, as all isolated RNA was reverse transcribed. Clones were read by immunoSEQ multiplex PCR, and TCRdb kept only the in-frame ones, dropping some. Here the sample spans hundreds of thousands of clones, roughly 12% being singletons. The specimen sequenced was naive CD4+ T cells from blood. The receptors here all came from a man aged 18 to 30 with type 1 diabetes.

The sample holds a few counts of this clone. J is TRBJ1-6 and V is TRBV5-6; 8 bases are shared with TRBD1. CDR1 SGHDT and CDR2 YYEEEE come from the germline V gene. The length of the CDR3 is 14 residues. The J segment lost 9 bases and the V segment lost 6 bases, leaving 8 bases of the junction unmatched. The DNA of the CDR3 is TGTGCCAGCATCCGGACAGGGCAGGGTTCACCCCTCCACTTT. Its protein product is CASIRTGQGSPLHF.

This clone was observed a few times. The chain has TRBV13 and TRBJ2-5; D is perhaps TRBD2 (6 bases). Per germline, CDR1 PRHDT and CDR2 FYEKMQ (reference sequence). CDR3 size: 15 residues. V dropped 0 bases and J dropped 2 bases, with 10 bases sitting between them. The chain's CDR3 is CASSLGVAVQETQYF. DNA of the CDR3: TGTGCCAGCAGCTTAGGGGTAGCGGTTCAAGAGACCCAGTACTTC. The variable domain in full, completed from reference TRBV13 and TRBJ2-5, reads AAGVIQSPRHLIKEKRETATLKCYPIPRHDTVYWYQQGPGQDPQFLISFYEKMQSDKGSIPDRFSAQQFSDYHSELNMSSLELGDSALYFCASSLGVAVQETQYFGPGTRLLVL.

The chain has TRBV7-2 and TRBJ1-1; D unresolved. CDR3 size: 13 residues. Germline CDR1 is SGHTA and CDR2 is FQGNSA. Trimming stripped 5 bases from V and 5 bases from J, with 12 bases between. CDR3 bases: TGTGCCAGCAGCATGAATGGGGAGACTGAAGCTTTCTTT. Its protein is CASSMNGETEAFF.

The chain carries TRBV6-5 and TRBJ1-1; D is ambiguous. The germline CDR1 and CDR2 sequences are MNHEY and SVGAGI. This CDR3 contains 12 residues. V was clipped by 4 bases and J by 4 bases, with 7 bases between them. CDR3 protein: CASSSTSTEAFF. The CDR3 DNA reads as TGTGCCAGCAGTTCGACTTCCACTGAAGCTTTCTTT.

V gene TRBV15 combines with J gene TRBJ2-7; weak D call: TRBD1 (6 bases). Trimming removed 3 bases from V and 9 bases from J, with 21 bases in between. Germline-derived CDR1 and CDR2 are LNHNV and YYDKDF (reference sequence). CDR3 size: 15 residues. This chain's CDR3 is CATSSDILGAGRQYF. The CDR3 DNA reads TGTGCCACCAGCAGTGACATCCTGGGGGCAGGGAGGCAGTACTTC.

The gene calls are TRBV6-5 and TRBJ2-2, with D possibly TRBD2 on 5 matching bases. Germline CDR1 and CDR2: MNHEY and SVGAGI. This CDR3 has 11 residues. With 5 bases removed from V and 12 bases from J, the gap between germline ends came to 10 bases. The CDR3 is CASSTPGKLFF. The CDR3 DNA is TGTGCCAGCAGTACACCGGGGAAGCTGTTTTTT.

The V and J genes are TRBV7-9 and TRBJ1-5; D is unclear. V lost 1 base, J lost 0 bases, and 10 bases lay in between. This CDR3 spans 16 amino acids. Germline lookup yields CDR1 SEHNR and CDR2 FQNEAQ (reference sequence). CDR3 bases: TGTGCCAGCAGCTTAGGCGCCGGGGATAGCAATCAGCCCCAGCATTTT. This codes for CASSLGAGDSNQPQHF.

To note about this clone: The junction shows a germline mismatch at one end, possibly a read error. For the CDR3, the DNA is TGTGCCAGCAGCCCGGACAGGAGAAGCTTCTTC. Protein sequence: CASSPDRRSFF. The J gene is TRBJ2-7, the V gene TRBV7-2, with 7 nucleotides matching TRBD1. The CDR3 is 11 residues long. The germline CDR1 and CDR2 sequences are SGHTA and FQGNSA.

The chain carries TRBV30 and TRBJ2-7; the D is unclear. The V and J ends lost 2 bases and 3 bases respectively, with 5 bases between them. The germline CDR1 and CDR2 sequences are GTSNPN and SVGIG (reference sequence). CDR3 length equals 11 residues. CDR3 sequence reads: CAWSTVYEQYF. In nucleotides, the CDR3 is TGTGCCTGGAGTACGGTCTACGAGCAGTACTTC.

This clone was observed a handful of times. This chain joins TRBV7-3 and TRBJ2-5; 8 nucleotides align to TRBD1. V was pared by 5 bases and J by 0 bases, with 2 bases of the junction left unmatched. Per the germline V gene, CDR1 is SGHTA and CDR2 is FQGTGA. This CDR3 contains 14 residues. The DNA of the CDR3 is TGTGCCAGCAGCCCGGGACAGGACCAAGAGACCCAGTACTTC. This encodes CASSPGQDQETQYF.

This clone was counted between two and nine times. This same CDR3 is encoded by further DNA sequences in the sample. The rearrangement joins TRBV29-1 to TRBJ2-7; 7 positions match TRBD1. With 6 bases clipped from V and 0 bases from J, the junction kept 5 bases outside the gene matches. The CDR3 runs 13 residues. In germline, CDR1 is SQVTM, CDR2 ANQGSEA. The CDR3 loop is CSVTGTVSYEQYF. The CDR3 region has the DNA TGCAGCGTCACCGGGACAGTCTCCTACGAGCAGTACTTC.

V is TRBV15 and J is TRBJ2-7, with unresolved D. V was clipped by 0 bases and J by 2 bases, with 17 bases between them. The CDR3 extends over 17 amino acids. Germline CDR1 reads LNHNV; CDR2 reads YYDKDF (reference sequence). The CDR3, as DNA: TGTGCCACCAGCAGAGATTTCGGGCCCTTACTACCCTACGAGCAGTACTTC. It is translated as CATSRDFGPLLPYEQYF.

This rearrangement joins TRBV9 to TRBJ2-7, with D unresolved. V lost 4 bases and J lost 7, with 15 bases in between. The CDR3 has 13 amino acids. Germline V lookup: CDR1 SGDLS, CDR2 YYNGEE. CDR3 region: CASSMDGLGEQYF. The CDR3 DNA follows: TGTGCCAGCAGCATGGACGGTCTGGGGGAGCAGTACTTC. The whole variable domain, remainder taken from reference TRBV9 and TRBJ2-7, is DSGVTQTPKHLITATGQRVTLRCSPRSGDLSVYWYQQSLDQGLQFLIQYYNGEERAKGNILERFSAQQFPDLHSELNLSSLELGDSALYFCASSMDGLGEQYFGPGTRLTVT.

The V gene is TRBV2, the J gene TRBJ1-2; D perhaps matches TRBD1 (5 bases). The germline V gene has CDR1 SNHLY and CDR2 FYNNEI. V lost 7 bases and J 8 bases, leaving 17 bases between the germline ends. This CDR3 contains 13 residues. The CDR3 DNA sequence: TGTGCCAGCACCGGGGACGGCCCGGGGGGCTACACCTTC. Its translation is CASTGDGPGGYTF.

In its sample, this clone was seen a few times. The CDR3 DNA reads as TGTGCCAGCAGCTTACTCCGAGGGACCGGGGAGCTGTTTTTT. It codes for CASSLLRGTGELFF. The chain carries TRBV7-9 and TRBJ2-2, with D maybe TRBD2 (5 bases). The CDR3 has 14 residues. Looked up from germline, CDR1 is SEHNR and CDR2 is FQNEAQ (reference sequence). V lost 2 bases to trimming and J lost 5 bases, with 9 bases between them.

This rearrangement joins TRBV7-9 to TRBJ1-1; the D gene is possibly TRBD1 (6 bases). Germline CDR1 and CDR2: SEHNR and FQNEAQ (reference sequence). Trimming pared 5 bases from V and 1 base from J, leaving 11 bases between. The CDR3 totals 14 residues. As DNA, the CDR3 is TGTGCCAGCAGCCCGGGACACCAGAACACTGAAGCTTTCTTT. Residues: CASSPGHQNTEAFF.

This clone was seen only a few times. This chain uses TRBV7-2 with TRBJ2-1; maybe TRBD1 (5 bases). With 5 bases removed from V and 0 bases from J, the gap between germline ends came to 8 bases. The CDR3 sequence is 14 residues long. Germline loops: CDR1 SGHTA, CDR2 FQGNSA. The CDR3 loop is CASSGQRSYNEQFF. CDR3 nucleotide sequence: TGTGCCAGCAGCGGACAACGCTCCTACAATGAGCAGTTCTTC.

This clone was recorded a few times. The chain carries TRBV28 and TRBJ1-1, with no clear D. Trimming pared 2 bases from V and 6 bases from J, leaving 4 bases between. Germline V gives CDR1 MDHEN, CDR2 SYDVKM. The CDR3 runs to 11 residues. The CDR3 DNA follows: TGTGCCAGCAGTTTAATTTCTGAAGCTTTCTTT. It codes for CASSLISEAFF.

This clone appeared a few times. The gene calls are TRBV9 and TRBJ2-2; 13 bases fit TRBD2. Looked up from germline, CDR1 is SGDLS and CDR2 is YYNGEE. The CDR3 extends over 17 amino acids. The V segment lost 4 bases and the J segment 0 bases; nucleotides outside the gene matches: 3. The CDR3 bases are TGTGCCAGCAGCCGGACTAGCGGGGGCCCGAACACCGGGGAGCTGTTTTTT. It codes for CASSRTSGGPNTGELFF.

Details on this clone: Other DNA sequences of this sample code for an identical CDR3. The chain links TRBV7-9 to TRBJ1-1, with D hard to call. Germline CDR1 reads SEHNR; CDR2 reads FQNEAQ (reference sequence). V dropped 1 base and J dropped 1 base, with 7 bases sitting between them. The CDR3 extends over 14 amino acids. CDR3 nucleotide sequence: TGTGCCAGCAGCTTAGTTCGGGGGAACACTGAAGCTTTCTTT. Its protein is CASSLVRGNTEAFF.